The entry that follows covers one T cell receptor (beta chain) sequence. Trimming stripped 8 bases from V and 11 bases from J, with 9 bases between. Per germline, CDR1 SNHLY and CDR2 FYNNEI. CDR3 length equals 10 residues. The entry originates in a study of CD8 T cells in Susac syndrome. Random hexamers primed reverse transcription of about 0.5 to 1 ug RNA. TCRdb called the immunoSEQ multiplex PCR reads again in MiXCR, with one record for every CDR3 protein. The sample records under 110,000 distinct CDR3 sequences, 94% being singletons. The clonotype originates from a human donor with Susac syndrome. Sequencing was carried out using CD8+ T cells from PBMCs. The rearrangement joins TRBV2 to TRBJ2-2; D is perhaps TRBD2 (5 bases). CDR3 loop: CASGGSELFF. The CDR3 DNA is TGTGCCAGCGGCGGGTCCGAGCTGTTTTTT.